The clone carrying this T cell receptor beta chain has more than one count but fewer than ten. The data are from a study of T cell responses to AZD1222 COVID-19 vaccine. Trimming stripped 10 bases from V and 5 bases from J, with 17 bases between. Germline V lookup: CDR1 LNHDA, CDR2 SQIVND (reference sequence). The CDR3 totals 13 residues. Clones were sequenced by immunoSEQ multiplex PCR, and TCRdb holds only the in-frame ones, with some missing. The sample records about 140,000 clones, about 92% being singletons. This chain joins TRBV19 and TRBJ2-5; D possibly corresponds to TRBD1 (6 bases). The sequence was collected from an adult who received the AZD1222 COVID-19 vaccine. The sequenced sample was peripheral blood, obtained 28 days after the second AZD1222 dose. The CDR3 DNA sequence: TGTGCCACCAAGTGGCCCCAGGGGGAGACCCAGTACTTC. Translating gives CATKWPQGETQYF.